This entry is about one T cell receptor beta chain. As yet, its antigen is unknown. This sample stems from a study of OX40 agonist ivuxolimab in advanced cancers. At the level of the study: Clinicians treated patients with ivuxolimab, an agonistic anti-OX40 (CD134) antibody. Patients got intravenous ivuxolimab at 0.01 to 10 mg/kg every 2 weeks.

This CDR3 is built from 16 residues. Germline CDR1 LGHNA, CDR2 YNFKEQ. Trimming took 0 bases from V and 6 from J; bases not matched to a gene: 2. Measured with immunoSEQ multiplex PCR; TCRdb has only the in-frame clones, and not every one. The table records about 32,000 clones, roughly 89% of them present only once. Study-level results: Nonresponders, in some cases, also had low normalized T-cell clonal expansion. On average, CD8+ T cells showed a greater number of expanded clones than CD4+.

The TCR sequence derives from an adult with an advanced solid tumor such as melanoma, head and neck, liver or kidney cancer. The chain uses TRBV4-2 and TRBJ2-1, with 13 bases identical to TRBD2. The source material was CD4+ or CD8+ T cells sorted from blood, sampled in a trial of the OX40 agonist ivuxolimab. CDR3 in amino acids: CASSQDGTSGANEQFF. The DNA for the CDR3 is TGTGCCAGCAGCCAAGATGGGACTAGCGGGGCCAATGAGCAGTTCTTC.